The clone carrying this T cell receptor beta chain has a count of ten or more. Its target is not known. PBMCs numbering 2 million and stored at -80 C yielded the unsorted libraries. This sample was taken from a study of neurological immune-mediated disorders. Study-wide findings and caveats: Subjects shared no identical expanded-clone CDR3 amino acid sequences, suggesting private TCR-beta repertoires in all groups.

The cDNA was generated by 5'RACE with 10-nucleotide random UMIs. TCRdb called the 5' RACE reads again in MiXCR, with one record for every CDR3 protein. The table records 40,000 or so distinct CDR3 sequences, roughly 15% of them present only once. CDR3 length: 15 residues. CDR1 is SGHTA and CDR2 is FQGTGA in the germline V gene. V was pared by 0 bases and J by 3 bases, with 4 bases of the junction left unmatched. The receptor was isolated from a woman aged 45-65 years with HTLV-1-associated myelopathy (HAM/TSP). V usage is TRBV7-3 and J usage is TRBJ1-1; TRBD1 matches at 7 bases. Material: PBMCs. The CDR3 nucleotides are TGTGCCAGCAGCTTAACGGCCAGGGGGGACACTGAAGCTTTCTTT. It specifies CASSLTARGDTEAFF.